The 23 T cell receptor beta chains reported below all come from one sample, sequenced in a study of T cells in Graves' hyperthyroidism and ophthalmopathy. The investigators amplified TCR beta CDR3 regions from RNA transcripts. The TCR CDR3 first-round RT-PCR relied on the HTBI primer set. TCRdb called the multiplex PCR reads again in MiXCR, with one record for every CDR3 protein. In the table there are hundreds of thousands of distinct CDR3 sequences, about an eighth of which are singletons. The sample taken for sequencing was blood. These receptors all come from a man aged 50 or older with Graves' ophthalmopathy.

Remarks on this clonotype: One end of the junction does not line up with germline, which may come from a read error. The chain combines TRBV6-9 with TRBJ2-5; TRBD2 agrees at 8 bases. The CDR3 runs to 17 residues. Germline CDR1 reads MNHGY; CDR2 reads SVAAGI. The CDR3 is CASSYAFAGGTAETQYF. The CDR3 nucleotides read TGTGCCAGTAGTTACGCTTTTGCGGGGGGCACGGCTGAGACCCAGTACTTC.

Ten or more counts support this clonotype. The CDR3 loop reads CSVELGLAGAADTQYF. In nucleotides, the CDR3 is TGCAGCGTTGAACTGGGACTAGCGGGAGCGGCAGATACGCAGTATTTT. The chain has TRBV29-1 and TRBJ2-3, with 14 bases matching TRBD2. The J segment lost 4 bases and the V segment lost 2 bases, leaving 5 bases of the junction unmatched. Germline V gives CDR1 SQVTM, CDR2 ANQGSEA. CDR3 length: 16 residues.

This clonotype was detected many times. The chain employs TRBV11-2 and TRBJ2-1; 14 bases map to TRBD2. CDR1 SGHAT and CDR2 FQNNGV come from the germline V gene. The CDR3 extends over 17 amino acids. The V gene end was trimmed by 1 base and the J gene end by 6 bases; junction bases not matched to a gene: 5. DNA of the CDR3: TGTGCCAGCAGCTTAGTAGGGACTAGCGGGAGCAGCAATGAGCAGTTCTTC. Its protein is CASSLVGTSGSSNEQFF.

This clonotype showed up many times. The V call is TRBV19, the J call TRBJ1-5; tentatively, D is TRBD1 (5 bases). CDR3 size: 18 residues. Per germline, CDR1 LNHDA and CDR2 SQIVND (reference sequence). Trimming removed 4 bases from V and 3 bases from J, with 22 bases in between. The CDR3 DNA sequence: TGTGCCAGTAGTAGTGCGGGGCGAGGGCGGCCTTCCAATCAGCCCCAGCATTTT. Protein product: CASSSAGRGRPSNQPQHF.

This clonotype has a handful of counts. The chain links TRBV29-1 to TRBJ1-3; a possible D gene is TRBD1 (6 bases). This CDR3 is built from 15 residues. Germline CDR1 and CDR2: SQVTM and ANQGSEA. Trimming removed 3 bases at V and 4 bases at J, with 16 bases between. The CDR3 DNA reads as TGCAGCGTTGAGACGGCGGGGGCGGGAGGAAACACCATATATTTT. Translation: CSVETAGAGGNTIYF. The complete variable domain, with remaining parts taken from reference TRBV29-1 and TRBJ1-3, reads SAVISQKPSRDICQRGTSLTIQCQVDSQVTMMFWYRQQPGQSLTLIATANQGSEATYESGFVIDKFPISRPNLTFSTLTVSNMSPEDSSIYLCSVETAGAGGNTIYFGEGSWLTVV.

This clonotype was picked up many times. The chain carries TRBV20-1 and TRBJ1-5, with D maybe TRBD1 (5 bases). The germline V gene has CDR1 DFQATT and CDR2 SNEGSKA (reference sequence). V gave up 5 bases and J gave up 5 bases, with 16 bases separating them. The CDR3 has 14 amino acids. The CDR3 DNA follows: TGCAGTGCTTCAACTGGGGGGGGAGATCAGCCCCAGCATTTT. Protein sequence: CSASTGGGDQPQHF.

This clonotype appeared many times. The genes are TRBV7-8 and TRBJ1-2; 12 nucleotides agree with TRBD1. With 5 bases clipped from V and 7 bases from J, the junction kept 11 bases outside the gene matches. Germline CDR1 reads SGHVS; CDR2 reads FQNEAQ. This CDR3 spans 16 amino acids. CDR3 in DNA: TGTGCCAGCAGCACCCGAACCGGGACAGGGGGCTCTGGCTACACCTTC. Its translation: CASSTRTGTGGSGYTF.

The CDR3 DNA sequence: TGTGCCAGCAGCACGCCCCGACTAGCGGGGGGGCGGACGGATGAGCAGTTCTTC. Translated, it gives CASSTPRLAGGRTDEQFF. This rearrangement joins TRBV7-9 to TRBJ2-1, with 14 bases that match TRBD2. From germline, CDR1 is SEHNR and CDR2 FQNEAQ (reference sequence). This CDR3 has 18 amino acids. Trimming removed 5 bases from V and 8 bases from J; junction bases left unmatched: 14.

Only a few counts were recorded for this clonotype. This chain uses TRBV4-1 with TRBJ2-1; a possible D gene is TRBD2 (6 bases). Germline V lookup: CDR1 MGHRA, CDR2 YSYEKL. V lost 1 base and J lost 2, with 9 bases in between. The CDR3 contains 15 residues. The CDR3 reads CASSQGRDPYNEQFF. In nucleotides, the CDR3 is TGCGCCAGCAGCCAAGGGCGGGATCCCTACAATGAGCAGTTCTTC.

This chain connects TRBV20-1 to TRBJ2-7; 13 bases map to TRBD2. The CDR3 extends over 16 amino acids. Per the germline V gene, CDR1 is DFQATT and CDR2 is SNEGSKA (reference sequence). With V trimmed by 2 bases and J by 3 bases, 7 bases remained unmatched. CDR3 sequence reads: CSARKGLAGTFYEQYF. In DNA, the CDR3 is TGCAGTGCTAGAAAGGGACTAGCGGGGACGTTCTACGAGCAGTACTTC.

Many counts were recorded for this clonotype. This chain links TRBV13 with TRBJ2-7; D unresolved. Trimming left V 6 bases short and J 5 bases short, with 11 bases between. The CDR3 length is 12 residues. Germline V gives CDR1 PRHDT, CDR2 FYEKMQ (reference sequence). CDR3 nucleotides: TGTGCCAGCAGTACCAGCCCCAACGAGCAGTACTTC. Its translation: CASSTSPNEQYF.

This clonotype was observed at least ten times. The V and J genes are TRBV6-2 or TRBV6-3 and TRBJ1-1; D not resolved. The ends were cut back, 2 bases at V and 3 bases at J, with 7 bases in the middle. Germline V gene lookup returns CDR1 MNHEY and CDR2 SVGEGT. The CDR3 totals 13 residues. The DNA of the CDR3 is TGTGCCAGCAGTTACCACCTTTACACTGAAGCTTTCTTT. Protein: CASSYHLYTEAFF.

This clonotype was counted only a few times. The chain joins TRBV10-3 to TRBJ1-1; 8 nucleotides line up with TRBD1. V lost 6 bases to trimming and J lost 4 bases; unmatched junction nucleotides: 7. This CDR3 region has 14 residues. Germline CDR1 reads ENHRY; CDR2 reads SYGVKD. In nucleotides, the CDR3 is TGTGCCATCAGGAAGGGACAGGTCAGCACTGAAGCTTTCTTT. Translating it yields CAIRKGQVSTEAFF.

This clonotype was picked up a small number of times. This rearrangement joins TRBV29-1 to TRBJ1-4; D is perhaps TRBD1 (5 bases). The CDR3 consists of 15 residues. The germline V and J ends were trimmed by 1 base and 5 bases, with 14 bases remaining between them. Looked up from germline, CDR1 is SQVTM and CDR2 is ANQGSEA. The CDR3 sequence: CSVEGLDRVNEKLFF. DNA of the CDR3: TGCAGCGTTGAAGGCCTAGACAGAGTAAATGAAAAACTGTTTTTT.

This clonotype showed up just a few times. J is TRBJ2-7 and V is TRBV2; 8 nucleotides match TRBD1. The CDR3 loop spans 14 amino acids. CDR1 is SNHLY, CDR2 FYNNEI, per germline. V shed 7 bases and J 3 bases; nucleotides not matched to a gene: 8. The CDR3 DNA follows: TGTGCCAGCACGTCAGGACAGGGACTCTACGAGCAGTACTTC. This gives the protein CASTSGQGLYEQYF.

This clonotype was seen a few times. CDR3 protein: CASRRYRDRVRDTGELFF. In nucleotides, the CDR3 is TGTGCCAGCAGACGTTACCGGGACAGGGTTCGGGACACCGGGGAGCTGTTTTTT. The chain recombines TRBV2 with TRBJ2-2; 9 nucleotides agree with TRBD1. J gave up 3 bases and V 6 bases, and 14 bases lay outside the gene matches. The germline V gene encodes CDR1 SNHLY and CDR2 FYNNEI. CDR3 length: 18 amino acids.

This clonotype showed up just a few times. This chain uses TRBV19 with TRBJ2-1; no clear D gene. V lost 5 bases and J 5 bases, leaving 13 bases between the germline ends. The CDR3 covers 14 residues. CDR1 and CDR2 from the germline V gene are LNHDA and SQIVND (reference sequence). The CDR3 DNA reads TGTGCCAGTAGTTCCCTCCTAGTCAACAATGAGCAGTTCTTC. Residues: CASSSLLVNNEQFF.

V gene TRBV12-3 or TRBV12-4 combines with J gene TRBJ2-6, with D perhaps matching TRBD1 or TRBD2 (6 bases each). The CDR3 has 16 residues. V was pared by 3 bases and J by 2 bases, with 11 bases between. The CDR3 reads CASSFFGGAGANVLTF. CDR3 bases: TGTGCCAGCAGTTTTTTCGGGGGCGCTGGGGCCAACGTCCTGACTTTC.

This clonotype showed up many times. The J gene is TRBJ2-1, the V gene TRBV20-1, with D tentatively TRBD2 (5 bases). The germline V gene has CDR1 DFQATT and CDR2 SNEGSKA (reference sequence). The CDR3 runs 13 residues. V was clipped by 6 bases and J by 7 bases, with 16 bases between them. The chain's CDR3 is CSAVRRGSNEQFF. CDR3 in DNA: TGCAGTGCCGTCCGACGGGGTTCTAATGAGCAGTTCTTC.

The gene calls are TRBV4-1 and TRBJ1-4, with 9 bases fitting TRBD1. Germline lookup yields CDR1 MGHRA and CDR2 YSYEKL. This CDR3 has 16 residues. Trimming cost V 4 bases and J 8 bases; bases outside gene matches: 11. The CDR3 here is CASSLKPGQGVEKLFF. As DNA, the CDR3 is TGCGCCAGCAGCCTCAAGCCGGGACAGGGCGTAGAAAAACTGTTTTTT.

This clonotype was detected many times. The V and J genes are TRBV20-1 and TRBJ2-3, with TRBD2 identical over 10 bases. The V and J ends lost 1 base and 4 bases, in that order; junction bases with no gene match: 11. Germline assignment: CDR1 DFQATT and CDR2 SNEGSKA (reference sequence). The CDR3 runs 17 residues. Here the CDR3 DNA reads TGCAGTGCTAGAGCCTTCGGGCTAGCGGGAGTGGCAGATACGCAGTATTTT. The encoded protein is CSARAFGLAGVADTQYF.

This clonotype occurred many times. The chain links TRBV27 to TRBJ2-2, with D hard to call. The CDR3 sequence is 9 residues long. With 11 bases removed from V and 8 bases from J, the gap between germline ends came to 6 bases. Germline V gene lookup returns CDR1 MNHEY and CDR2 SMNVEV (reference sequence). The CDR3, as DNA: TGTGCCGTGAGAGGGGAGCTGTTTTTT. Residues: CAVRGELFF.

The table lists this clonotype with a few counts. The V call is TRBV10-3, the J call TRBJ1-1, with no clear D. Germline values: CDR1 ENHRY, CDR2 SYGVKD. This CDR3 contains 13 residues. The V end lost 8 bases, the J end lost 0 bases, and 10 bases lay between the germline ends. The CDR3 DNA sequence: TGTGCCATCGGGCGAGACATGAACACTGAAGCTTTCTTT. Its translation is CAIGRDMNTEAFF.